The T cell receptor beta chain under discussion was sequenced for a study of T cell repertoires and HLA-DP antigens. In the study overall: Donor ages ranged from 18-to-29 to 60-to-69; a couple of men, one woman. Study-level findings and limits: Sorted CD137+ cells had clonality about 0.4 against both alloantigens, versus about 0.04 pre-culture.

For this clone: Antigen: not known.

Assay: immunoSEQ multiplex PCR; the TCRdb copy retains only in-frame clones and omits some. The repertoire holds about 110,000 clones, about 91% seen once, with more than 0.25% in the top ten. Germline V gene sequence: CDR1 MDHEN, CDR2 SYDVKM. The V gene lost 6 bases and the J gene lost 8 bases, with 10 bases spanning the gap. The CDR3 is 12 amino acids. Material: CD4+ T cells from PBMCs. This TCR was recovered from a woman aged 18-30 years in good health and CMV-seronegative. The rearrangement joins TRBV28 to TRBJ1-4; D is uncertain. The CDR3 coding sequence is TGTGCCAGCAGGAACGCAAACGAAAAACTGTTTTTT. It specifies CASRNANEKLFF.